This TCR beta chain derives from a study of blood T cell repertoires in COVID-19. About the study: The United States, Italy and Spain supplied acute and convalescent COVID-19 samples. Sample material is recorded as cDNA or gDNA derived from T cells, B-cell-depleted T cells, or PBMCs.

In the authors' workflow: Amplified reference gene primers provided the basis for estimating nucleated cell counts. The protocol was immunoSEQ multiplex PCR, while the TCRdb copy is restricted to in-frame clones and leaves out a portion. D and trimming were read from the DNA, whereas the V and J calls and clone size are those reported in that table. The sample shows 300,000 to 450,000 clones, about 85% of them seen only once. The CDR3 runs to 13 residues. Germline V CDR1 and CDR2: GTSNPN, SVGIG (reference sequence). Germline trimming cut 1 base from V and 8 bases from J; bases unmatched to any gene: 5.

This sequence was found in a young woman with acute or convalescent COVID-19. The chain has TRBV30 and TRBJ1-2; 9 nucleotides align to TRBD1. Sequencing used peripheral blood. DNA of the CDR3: TGTGCCTGGAGTGGCGGGACAGGGAACGGCTACACCTTC. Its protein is CAWSGGTGNGYTF.